This T cell receptor (beta chain) was retrieved from a study of blood T cells in healthy people across ages. This clonotype was seen repeatedly, ten times or more. The germline gives CDR1 SGHTA, CDR2 FQGNSA. The CDR3 extends over 13 amino acids. The V gene end was trimmed by 3 bases and the J gene end by 5 bases; junction bases not matched to a gene: 2. Primed by a sample-barcoded 5' primer and a J-beta primer mix, a second PCR proceeded for 7 to 11 cycles. Every molecule of cDNA carried a tag from a template-switch adaptor with 12 random nucleotides. MiXCR, applied by TCRdb to the 5' RACE reads, yields one record per CDR3 protein. The data contain 800,000 to 950,000 distinct CDR3 sequences, around 36% of them singletons. The sample, around 10 milliliters of peripheral blood, was drawn from each donor. Per individual sample, total RNA of at least 5.5 micrograms was extracted.

This clonotype was obtained from a man younger than 30 in good health. Sequenced material: blood. The chain links TRBV7-2 to TRBJ2-3; 7 bases fit TRBD2. The CDR3: CASSFGEGDTQYF. Written as DNA, the CDR3 is TGTGCCAGCAGCTTCGGGGAGGGAGATACGCAGTATTTT.